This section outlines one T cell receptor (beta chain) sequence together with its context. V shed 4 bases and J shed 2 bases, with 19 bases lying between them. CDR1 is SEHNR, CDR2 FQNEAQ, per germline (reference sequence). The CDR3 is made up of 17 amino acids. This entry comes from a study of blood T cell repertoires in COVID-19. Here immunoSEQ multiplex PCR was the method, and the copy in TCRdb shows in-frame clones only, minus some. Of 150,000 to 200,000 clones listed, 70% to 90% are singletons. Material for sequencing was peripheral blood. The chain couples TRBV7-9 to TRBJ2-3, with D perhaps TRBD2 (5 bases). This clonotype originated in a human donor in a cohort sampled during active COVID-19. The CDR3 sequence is CASSSGIGSGPTDTQYF. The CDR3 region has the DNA TGTGCCAGCAGCTCAGGTATAGGGAGCGGACCCACAGATACGCAGTATTTT.